The 27 T cell receptor beta chains below were found in one sample sequenced in a study of monozygotic twins with inflammatory bowel disease. TCRdb reprocessed the 5' RACE reads and reports one entry per CDR3 protein, with no DNA. The sample has approximately 330,000 distinct CDR3 sequences; the top ten hold 2% to 2.5%. Sequenced sample: blood. The receptors here all came from a human donor with ulcerative colitis or Crohn's disease, or a healthy co-twin of an affected twin (not recorded which).

The V and J genes are TRBV5-1 and TRBJ2-7; TCRdb's D call of TRBD2 is untestable without DNA. CDR1 SGHRS and CDR2 YFSETQ come from the germline V gene. The CDR3 spans 18 residues. This CDR3 is CASSLAGSGSTSIYEQYF. Filled out from reference TRBV5-1 and TRBJ2-7, the complete variable domain reads KAGVTQTPRYLIKTRGQQVTLSCSPISGHRSVSWYQQTPGQGLQFLFEYFSETQRNKGNFPGRFSGRQFSNSRSEMNVSTLELGDSALYLCASSLAGSGSTSIYEQYFGPGTRLTVT.

The gene calls are TRBV15 and TRBJ2-2; the D call of TRBD1 rests on TCRdb alone, since no DNA is present to check it. Looked up from germline, CDR1 is LNHNV and CDR2 is YYDKDF (reference sequence). This CDR3 region has 16 residues. The CDR3 is CATSRETGPNTGELFF.

The rearrangement joins TRBV7-2 to TRBJ2-3; with no DNA, the TCRdb D assignment of TRBD2 cannot be verified. The CDR3 loop spans 16 amino acids. Germline V gene lookup returns CDR1 SGHTA and CDR2 FQGNSA. The CDR3 spells CASSLGLARQVDTQYF.

The chain recombines TRBV5-1 with TRBJ2-2; TCRdb's D call, TRBD1, is unchecked because there is no DNA. CDR3 length: 16 residues. CDR1 is SGHRS, CDR2 YFSETQ, per germline. The CDR3 protein is CASSANGQGSTGELFF.

The chain recombines TRBV6-2 or TRBV6-3 with TRBJ1-2; TCRdb picks TRBD1, but there is no DNA to check that call. Per the germline V gene, CDR1 is MNHEY and CDR2 is SVGEGT. There are 12 residues in the CDR3. CDR3 sequence: CASRDRIYGYTF.

The chain couples TRBV5-1 to TRBJ2-1; with no DNA, the TCRdb D assignment of TRBD2 cannot be verified. Germline V gene data show CDR1 as SGHRS and CDR2 as YFSETQ. The CDR3 length is 14 residues. CDR3 amino acids: CASSLMGFGEEQFF.

The chain employs TRBV11-2 and TRBJ2-5; as DNA is missing, the TRBD1 call by TCRdb cannot be tested. CDR3 size: 14 residues. CDR1 and CDR2 (germline): SGHAT, FQNNGV. CDR3 protein: CASSLAGGRETQYF.

The chain links TRBV7-9 to TRBJ2-3. This CDR3 spans 14 amino acids. Germline V gene lookup returns CDR1 SEHNR and CDR2 FQNEAQ (reference sequence). This CDR3 reads CASSLRSNTDTQYF. Complete variable domain (other parts from reference TRBV7-9 and TRBJ2-3): DTGVSQNPRHKITKRGQNVTFRCDPISEHNRLYWYRQTLGQGPEFLTYFQNEAQLEKSRLLSDRFSAERPKGSFSTLEIQRTEQGDSAMYLCASSLRSNTDTQYFGPGTRLTVL.

This chain joins TRBV10-3 and TRBJ2-3; checking the TCRdb D call of TRBD2 is not possible without DNA. This CDR3 is built from 14 residues. Germline CDR1 is ENHRY and CDR2 is SYGVKD. CDR3 sequence reads: CAISLAGGRDTQYF.

The J gene is TRBJ1-5, the V gene TRBV5-4. The CDR3 spans 14 residues. CDR1 is SGHNT, CDR2 YYREEE, per germline (reference sequence). Here the CDR3 reads CASSLNPTNQPQHF.

CDR3 sequence: CAISDPRASSYNEQFF. V is TRBV10-3 and J is TRBJ2-1. The CDR3 sequence is 16 residues long. The germline V gene has CDR1 ENHRY and CDR2 SYGVKD.

This sequence joins TRBV19 and TRBJ2-1; TCRdb reports TRBD2, a call that lacks DNA to check it against. This CDR3 has 14 amino acids. Germline V gene data show CDR1 as LNHDA and CDR2 as SQIVND (reference sequence). The CDR3 reads CASSTRTQYNEQFF.

This chain uses TRBV10-1 with TRBJ2-1; TCRdb designates TRBD2, a call that cannot be tested without DNA. Germline V CDR1 and CDR2: WNHNN, SYGVQD (reference sequence). The CDR3 is 16 residues long. CDR3 sequence: CASSDSGGSSYNEQFF.

This rearrangement joins TRBV2 to TRBJ2-1; TCRdb proposes TRBD1, but this gene call is untestable without DNA. The CDR3 runs to 15 residues. Germline CDR1 reads SNHLY; CDR2 reads FYNNEI. The CDR3 reads CASRNPGQGGVEQFF.

The V gene is TRBV6-2 or TRBV6-3, the J gene TRBJ2-3. CDR3 length equals 16 residues. The germline V gene has CDR1 MNHEY and CDR2 SVGEGT. This CDR3 reads CASSYRVVGMSDTQYF.

The chain is built from TRBV7-9 and TRBJ2-7. Germline V gene sequence: CDR1 SEHNR, CDR2 FQNEAQ (reference sequence). The CDR3 contains 11 residues. CDR3 sequence reads: CASSTAHEQYF.

The chain recombines TRBV7-6 with TRBJ1-4; TCRdb returns TRBD1, unconfirmable since there is no DNA. Germline CDR1 SGHVS, CDR2 FNYEAQ. This CDR3 has 17 residues. This CDR3 reads CASSRLTQGTTNEKLFF.

This chain connects TRBV2 to TRBJ2-3; TCRdb lists TRBD1, though no DNA is available to test this call. Germline V lookup: CDR1 SNHLY, CDR2 FYNNEI. The CDR3 loop spans 12 amino acids. The CDR3 here is CALRGSTDTQYF.

The CDR3: CASSPWDRESGTQYF. The J gene is TRBJ2-3, the V gene TRBV11-2; checking the TCRdb D call of TRBD1 is not possible without DNA. The CDR3 contains 15 residues. CDR1 and CDR2 (germline): SGHAT, FQNNGV. The full variable domain, its missing parts supplied by reference TRBV11-2 and TRBJ2-3, is EAGVAQSPRYKIIEKRQSVAFWCNPISGHATLYWYQQILGQGPKLLIQFQNNGVVDDSQLPKDRFSAERLKGVDSTLKIQPAKLEDSAVYLCASSPWDRESGTQYFGPGTRLTVL.

This rearrangement joins TRBV7-9 to TRBJ2-3. CDR1 and CDR2 (germline): SEHNR, FQNEAQ (reference sequence). The CDR3 loop spans 14 amino acids. The CDR3 reads CASSLVGYTDTQYF. The variable domain in full, with the rest retrieved from reference TRBV7-9 and TRBJ2-3, is DTGVSQNPRHKITKRGQNVTFRCDPISEHNRLYWYRQTLGQGPEFLTYFQNEAQLEKSRLLSDRFSAERPKGSFSTLEIQRTEQGDSAMYLCASSLVGYTDTQYFGPGTRLTVL.

The CDR3 is CASSRGLAGNEQFF. The rearrangement links TRBV27 to TRBJ2-1; TCRdb reports TRBD2, a call that lacks DNA to check it against. Germline-derived CDR1 and CDR2 are MNHEY and SMNVEV (reference sequence). The CDR3 runs 14 residues.

The J gene is TRBJ2-1, the V gene TRBV5-1; the TRBD2 assignment by TCRdb is unverifiable without DNA. The CDR3 spans 16 residues. CDR1 and CDR2 from the germline V gene are SGHRS and YFSETQ. The CDR3 sequence is CASSLEATSGLRGQFF.

The chain couples TRBV12-3 or TRBV12-4 to TRBJ2-1; there is no DNA to check the TCRdb D call of TRBD2. The CDR3 loop spans 15 amino acids. CDR3 in amino acids: CASSWGLAGANEQFF.

This rearrangement joins TRBV5-5 to TRBJ1-1. The CDR3 contains 13 residues. Germline V CDR1 and CDR2: SGHKS, YYEKEE (reference sequence). CDR3: CASSFSANTEAFF.

The CDR3 region is CASSQIQGADTQYF. The chain couples TRBV4-3 to TRBJ2-3; TCRdb picks TRBD1, but there is no DNA to check that call. Germline V gene data show CDR1 as LGHNA and CDR2 as YSLEER. The CDR3 is 14 amino acids.

The chain recombines TRBV30 with TRBJ2-1; TCRdb designates TRBD2, a call that cannot be tested without DNA. CDR3 length: 20 amino acids. The germline V gene encodes CDR1 GTSNPN and CDR2 SVGIG (reference sequence). The CDR3 sequence is CAWIPVGGISATRIDNEQFF.

The chain carries TRBV10-3 and TRBJ1-5. CDR3 length: 15 residues. Per the germline V gene, CDR1 is ENHRY and CDR2 is SYGVKD. Here the CDR3 reads CAISESGRSNQPQHF.